Listed here are 32 T cell receptor beta chains from one sample, sequenced in a study of sequential checkpoint blockade in melanoma. Indicated treatment: randomized to nivolumab then ipilimumab (arm A) or the reverse (arm B). Profiling relied on immunoSEQ multiplex PCR, and the TCRdb table lists in-frame clones only, not all of them. The sample lists fewer than 13,000 clones; 60% to 75% were seen once. The sequenced sample was CD8+ T cells sorted from blood (inferred from file names), obtained from a patient given nivolumab and ipilimumab in sequence. The receptors derive from a human donor with melanoma.

This clone was recorded a few times. This rearrangement joins TRBV13 to TRBJ1-1, with D hard to call. Germline CDR1 and CDR2: PRHDT and FYEKMQ (reference sequence). Trimming stripped 3 bases from V and 0 bases from J, with 8 bases between. The CDR3 has 14 amino acids. The CDR3 sequence: CASSLNDMNTEAFF. In nucleotides, the CDR3 is TGTGCCAGCAGCTTGAACGACATGAACACTGAAGCTTTCTTT.

CDR3 amino acids: CASSTTGAQGYTF. In DNA form, the CDR3 reads TGTGCCAGCAGTACTACAGGGGCTCAGGGCTACACCTTC. The V and J genes are TRBV27 and TRBJ1-2; 7 bases map to TRBD1. Trimming at V came to 5 bases and at J to 8 bases, leaving 8 bases not matched to a gene. The CDR3 contains 13 residues. From germline, CDR1 is MNHEY and CDR2 SMNVEV (reference sequence).

This rearrangement joins TRBV2 to TRBJ1-1; maybe TRBD1 (5 bases). The CDR3 spans 11 residues. The germline V gene encodes CDR1 SNHLY and CDR2 FYNNEI. The germline V and J ends were trimmed by 7 bases and 5 bases, with 8 bases remaining between them. CDR3 sequence reads: CASMGGTEAFF. As DNA, the CDR3 is TGTGCCAGCATGGGGGGAACTGAAGCTTTCTTT.

The chain employs TRBV5-4 and TRBJ2-2, with 12 nucleotides matching TRBD2. V lost 4 bases, J lost 4 bases, and 2 bases stayed unmatched. This CDR3 spans 15 amino acids. Germline values: CDR1 SGHNT, CDR2 YYREEE (reference sequence). The CDR3 here is CASSQTSGGTGELFF. CDR3 coding DNA: TGTGCCAGCAGCCAGACTAGCGGGGGCACCGGGGAGCTGTTTTTT.

This clone appeared a few times. This chain uses TRBV2 with TRBJ2-7, with 8 positions matching TRBD1. The V gene's germline CDR1 is SNHLY and CDR2 FYNNEI. There are 15 residues in the CDR3. Trimming removed 0 bases from V and 2 bases from J; junction bases left unmatched: 3. CDR3 DNA: TGTGCCAGCAGTGAAGCGGGGGACAGGCCCTACGAGCAGTACGTC. Translating it yields CASSEAGDRPYEQYV.

This clone is deemed medium-sized (0.01 to 0.1%). The chain links TRBV7-9 to TRBJ2-7, with D tentatively TRBD1 (6 bases). This CDR3 has 14 residues. Germline CDR1 reads SEHNR; CDR2 reads FQNEAQ (reference sequence). Trimming cost V 2 bases and J 2 bases, with 10 bases left between them. The CDR3 coding sequence is TGTGCCAGCAGCTTACAAGACAGGCCCTACGAGCAGTACTTC. Protein product: CASSLQDRPYEQYF. Based on the CDR3 plus reference TRBV7-9 and TRBJ2-7, the full variable domain is DTGVSQNPRHKITKRGQNVTFRCDPISEHNRLYWYRQTLGQGPEFLTYFQNEAQLEKSRLLSDRFSAERPKGSFSTLEIQRTEQGDSAMYLCASSLQDRPYEQYFGPGTRLTVT.

The V and J genes are TRBV6-6 and TRBJ2-2; 9 bases align to TRBD2. Germline values: CDR1 MNHNY, CDR2 SVGAGI (reference sequence). This CDR3 contains 14 residues. V trimming: 8 bases; J trimming: 6 bases; junction bases outside the gene matches: 7. The CDR3 DNA reads as TGTGCCAGCTGGGCTAGCGGGACCCCCGGGGAGCTGTTTTTT. It encodes CASWASGTPGELFF.

This chain connects TRBV2 to TRBJ2-5, with a weak D call TRBD2 (5 bases). This CDR3 has 15 amino acids. CDR1 SNHLY and CDR2 FYNNEI come from the germline V gene. Trimming stripped 7 bases from V and 1 base from J, with 16 bases between. The CDR3 DNA sequence: TGTGCCAGCAAGGCCTACGAGCGGATCCAAGAGACCCAGTACTTC. It yields the protein CASKAYERIQETQYF.

V and J are TRBV5-8 and TRBJ1-2; 7 bases fit TRBD1. This CDR3 is built from 15 residues. The V gene's germline CDR1 is SGHTS and CDR2 YDEGEE. After removal of 3 bases from V and 1 base from J, the junction contained 6 bases not matched to a gene. The CDR3 here is CASSSAGTDNYGYTF. The DNA for the CDR3 is TGTGCCAGCAGCTCCGCGGGGACAGATAACTATGGCTACACCTTC.

This clone is a singleton in its sample. This rearrangement joins TRBV9 to TRBJ1-2, with D possibly TRBD1 on 5 matching bases. The V gene lost 0 bases and the J gene lost 11 bases, with 8 bases spanning the gap. The CDR3 covers 11 residues. The germline V gene encodes CDR1 SGDLS and CDR2 YYNGEE. The CDR3 region is CASSVVRGYTF. CDR3 nucleotides: TGTGCCAGCAGCGTAGTTCGGGGGTACACCTTC. Full variable domain (outside the CDR3, taken from reference TRBV9 and TRBJ1-2): DSGVTQTPKHLITATGQRVTLRCSPRSGDLSVYWYQQSLDQGLQFLIQYYNGEERAKGNILERFSAQQFPDLHSELNLSSLELGDSALYFCASSVVRGYTFGSGTRLTVV.

The V and J genes are TRBV7-9 and TRBJ2-5, with a possible D match to TRBD1 (6 bases). The J call may be faulty, since TRBJ2-7 better matches the DNA end. This CDR3 is 12 amino acids long. The germline gives CDR1 SEHNR, CDR2 FQNEAQ (reference sequence). Here the CDR3 reads CASSYTGYEQYF. CDR3 DNA: TGTGCCAGCAGCTACACAGGGTACGAGCAGTACTTC.

The V call is TRBV6-5, the J call TRBJ1-2, with D uncertain. The germline V and J ends were trimmed by 8 bases and 5 bases, with 18 bases remaining between them. Germline CDR1 MNHEY, CDR2 SVGAGI. The length of the CDR3 is 14 residues. The chain's CDR3 is CASSKGSGPYGYTF. CDR3 nucleotide sequence: TGTGCCAGCTCAAAAGGGAGCGGGCCTTATGGCTACACCTTC.

The chain's CDR3 is CASTEVSGNTIYF. The CDR3 DNA reads TGCGCCAGCACAGAAGTCTCTGGAAACACCATATATTTT. V is TRBV5-1 and J is TRBJ1-3, with D uncertain. V was shortened by 6 bases and J by 0 bases, with 7 bases between the two germline ends. Germline values: CDR1 SGHRS, CDR2 YFSETQ. The CDR3 spans 13 residues.

The J gene is TRBJ2-1, the V gene TRBV7-9, with 10 bases identical to TRBD2. V lost 5 bases, J lost 9 bases, and 16 bases stayed unmatched. The CDR3 length is 17 residues. The germline V gene encodes CDR1 SEHNR and CDR2 FQNEAQ (reference sequence). The CDR3 DNA follows: TGTGCCAGCAGCCACTCACCCGGGACTAGCGACCAAGTTGAGCAGTTCTTC. It yields the protein CASSHSPGTSDQVEQFF. The whole variable domain, filled in from reference TRBV7-9 and TRBJ2-1, reads DTGVSQNPRHKITKRGQNVTFRCDPISEHNRLYWYRQTLGQGPEFLTYFQNEAQLEKSRLLSDRFSAERPKGSFSTLEIQRTEQGDSAMYLCASSHSPGTSDQVEQFFGPGTRLTVL.

This clone showed up just once. The rearrangement joins TRBV5-6 to TRBJ1-1; 7 bases align to TRBD1. This CDR3 has 14 amino acids. V was pared by 4 bases and J by 2 bases, with 5 bases of the junction left unmatched. Germline CDR1 reads SGHDT; CDR2 reads YYEEEE. The CDR3 spells CASSQRDSNTEAFF. CDR3 DNA: TGTGCCAGCAGCCAAAGGGACAGTAACACTGAAGCTTTCTTT.

CDR3 sequence (DNA): TGTGCCATCCGGACAGGGGACACTGAAGCTTTCTTT. Protein product: CAIRTGDTEAFF. The V gene is TRBV10-3, the J gene TRBJ1-1; TRBD1 agrees at 9 bases. CDR1 is ENHRY and CDR2 is SYGVKD in the germline V gene. The trim removed 8 bases at V and 3 bases at J, leaving 1 base unmatched. This CDR3 comprises 12 residues.

This clone was picked up a small number of times. The V call is TRBV11-2, the J call TRBJ2-5; maybe TRBD1 (6 bases). The germline V and J ends were trimmed by 4 bases and 9 bases, with 15 bases remaining between them. Germline V gene sequence: CDR1 SGHAT, CDR2 FQNNGV. CDR3 size: 13 residues. DNA of the CDR3: TGTGCCAGCAGCTGGGAACATAACAGGGCCCAGTACTTC. Translated, it gives CASSWEHNRAQYF.

The V and J genes are TRBV6-1 and TRBJ1-1; D call uncertain. Germline V gene lookup returns CDR1 MNHNS and CDR2 SASEGT. V was pared by 3 bases and J by 1 base, with 9 bases between. The CDR3 runs 14 residues. The DNA for the CDR3 is TGTGCCAGCAGTGAGGGCCAGGAGAACACTGAAGCTTTCTTT. It yields the protein CASSEGQENTEAFF.

V usage is TRBV6-5 and J usage is TRBJ1-2; D not certain. Between the trimmed V and J ends, which lost 1 base and 1 base, there was a span of 7 bases. CDR3 length: 14 amino acids. The germline CDR1 and CDR2 sequences are MNHEY and SVGAGI. CDR3 nucleotides: TGTGCCAGCAGTTACTTGGAGAGTAACTATGGCTACACCTTC. Translation: CASSYLESNYGYTF.

This clone was recorded a few times. The sample contains more than one DNA sequence encoding this CDR3. J is TRBJ2-1 and V is TRBV7-9; 13 nucleotides agree with TRBD2. The CDR3 is 15 amino acids. Germline loops: CDR1 SEHNR, CDR2 FQNEAQ (reference sequence). The trim removed 5 bases at V and 7 bases at J, leaving 5 bases unmatched. The CDR3 DNA is TGTGCCAGCAGCCCGGGACTAGCGGGGTTGAATGAGCAGTTCTTC. Residues: CASSPGLAGLNEQFF.

The V gene is TRBV7-9, the J gene TRBJ1-2; D ambiguous. The CDR3 is made up of 14 amino acids. Germline-derived CDR1 and CDR2 are SEHNR and FQNEAQ (reference sequence). V was cut by 3 bases and J by 4 bases, with 12 bases left in between. The CDR3 nucleotides are TGTGCCAGCAGCTTCATTGGGCACCTCTATGGCTACACCTTC. This gives the protein CASSFIGHLYGYTF.

The chain has TRBV19 and TRBJ2-2; TRBD1 is a possible D gene (6 bases). V was trimmed by 7 bases and J by 0 bases, leaving 15 bases between them. This CDR3 comprises 16 residues. Germline V gives CDR1 LNHDA, CDR2 SQIVND (reference sequence). This CDR3 is CASKDSRPANTGELFF. The DNA of the CDR3 is TGTGCCAGTAAGGACAGTCGACCCGCGAACACCGGGGAGCTGTTTTTT.

The rearrangement links TRBV7-6 to TRBJ1-2; no firm D call. V was trimmed by 1 base and J by 4 bases, leaving 13 bases between them. CDR1 is SGHVS, CDR2 FNYEAQ, per germline. The CDR3 consists of 15 residues. The CDR3: CASSLDSDSLYGYTF. Here the CDR3 DNA reads TGTGCCAGCAGCTTAGATTCAGATAGCCTCTATGGCTACACCTTC.

This chain links TRBV6-4 with TRBJ2-3, with a possible D match to TRBD1 (5 bases). The ends were cut back, 1 base at V and 2 bases at J, with 10 bases in the middle. The CDR3 is made up of 15 amino acids. Germline CDR1 and CDR2: MRHNA and SNTAGT. The CDR3 DNA sequence: TGTGCCAGCAGTGACTTTCAGGGTCCCACAGATACGCAGTATTTT. Encoded protein: CASSDFQGPTDTQYF.

In this sample, this clone turned up a few times. The chain has TRBV6-1 and TRBJ2-1; 11 positions agree with TRBD2. Per the germline V gene, CDR1 is MNHNS and CDR2 is SASEGT. This CDR3 has 14 residues. The junction had 2 bases not matched to a gene; V was cut back by 6 bases and J by 4 bases. This CDR3 is CASRGLAAYNEQFF. The DNA of the CDR3 is TGTGCCAGCAGGGGACTAGCGGCATACAATGAGCAGTTCTTC.

The chain recombines TRBV12-5 with TRBJ1-2; 10 nucleotides line up with TRBD1. Per the germline V gene, CDR1 is LGHNT and CDR2 is FRNRAP. This CDR3 is 16 amino acids long. V was clipped by 4 bases and J by 1 base; unmatched bases: 6. The CDR3 here is CASGSWTGGDNYGYTF. In nucleotides, the CDR3 is TGTGCTAGTGGTTCTTGGACAGGGGGAGATAACTATGGCTACACCTTC.

The chain employs TRBV7-9 and TRBJ1-2; the match to TRBD1 covers 9 bases. Germline V gene lookup returns CDR1 SEHNR and CDR2 FQNEAQ (reference sequence). The ends lost 4 bases at V and 5 bases at J; junction bases unmatched: 11. The CDR3 sequence is 16 residues long. The CDR3 nucleotides are TGTGCCAGCAGCTCCGGACAGGGGTCAGTGGAGTATGGCTACACCTTC. It translates to CASSSGQGSVEYGYTF.

This rearrangement joins TRBV7-9 to TRBJ1-1; D gene uncertain. V lost 7 bases and J 0 bases, leaving 9 bases between the germline ends. Germline V CDR1 and CDR2: SEHNR, FQNEAQ (reference sequence). This CDR3 has 13 amino acids. In nucleotides, the CDR3 is TGTGCCAGCACCGCACCTATGAACACTGAAGCTTTCTTT. Translation: CASTAPMNTEAFF.

The V and J genes are TRBV14 and TRBJ1-3; no reliable D call. The V gene lost 0 bases and the J gene lost 7 bases, with 7 bases spanning the gap. This CDR3 has 13 residues. Germline V CDR1 and CDR2: SGHDN, FVKESK. CDR3 in amino acids: CASSQDDINTIYF. CDR3 in DNA: TGTGCCAGCAGCCAAGACGACATCAACACCATATATTTT.

The chain uses TRBV7-2 and TRBJ2-1; 8 bases are a match to TRBD2. CDR3 size: 16 residues. Trimming at V came to 5 bases and at J to 0 bases, leaving 6 bases not matched to a gene. Per germline, CDR1 SGHTA and CDR2 FQGNSA. CDR3 loop: CASSPTGGGSYNEQFF. The CDR3 region has the DNA TGTGCCAGCAGCCCCACGGGGGGGGGCTCCTACAATGAGCAGTTCTTC.

This clone was seen just once. The rearrangement joins TRBV5-8 to TRBJ1-1; 10 nucleotides match TRBD1. CDR1 and CDR2 from the germline V gene are SGHTS and YDEGEE. V shed 4 bases and J 4 bases; nucleotides not matched to a gene: 7. The CDR3 sequence is 15 residues long. The CDR3 here is CASSGPDRGGTEAFF. For the CDR3, the DNA is TGTGCCAGCAGCGGGCCGGACAGGGGGGGCACTGAAGCTTTCTTT.

J is TRBJ2-5 and V is TRBV7-9, with D possibly TRBD2 on 6 matching bases. This CDR3 is built from 16 residues. CDR1 and CDR2 (germline): SEHNR, FQNEAQ (reference sequence). V was pared by 5 bases and J by 2 bases, with 18 bases between. The CDR3, as DNA: TGTGCCAGCAGCCCCCGTGCGGGATTGTTTCAAGAGACCCAGTACTTC. Protein: CASSPRAGLFQETQYF.